These 15 T cell receptor beta chains were sequenced from one sample in a study of T cell changes during pregnancy in multiple sclerosis (dated by TCRdb to between 2018 and 2021). Receptors were amplified or captured by the immunoSEQ multiplex PCR assay. TCRdb re-hosts the immuneACCESS table, in-frame sequences only. Its copies lack some clones; in the studies checked, an unresolved V gene accounts for under half of them, and the cause for the rest is not known. This sample gives 66,000 or so clones in total; about 91% of them show up just once. Jointly, the top ten make up about 5.8% of the sample. The starting material was CD8+ T cells from peripheral blood mononuclear cells, obtained before pregnancy. The receptors come from a female donor with multiple sclerosis, enrolled in a pregnancy study.

The V call is TRBV7-7, the J call TRBJ2-1; D perhaps matches TRBD2 (6 bases). This CDR3 is 13 amino acids long. Germline V gene sequence: CDR1 SSHAT, CDR2 FNYEAQ (reference sequence). CDR3 coding DNA: TGTGCGGTGGGGCCGCGGGATGACAATGAGCAGTTCTTC. This encodes CAVGPRDDNEQFF.

This clone was seen only once. The chain couples TRBV6-4 to TRBJ2-1; 8 bases match TRBD2. Per the germline V gene, CDR1 is MRHNA and CDR2 is SNTAGT. The CDR3 is 13 residues long. Trimming took 3 bases from V and 8 from J; bases not matched to a gene: 3. CDR3 loop: CASSEIGGDEQFF. The CDR3 nucleotides read TGTGCCAGCAGTGAGATCGGGGGGGATGAGCAGTTCTTC.

CDR3 DNA: TGTGCCAGCAGTGAATGGAGGGACTATGGCTACACCTTC. Its translation is CASSEWRDYGYTF. The chain is built from TRBV2 and TRBJ1-2, with D uncertain. Per germline, CDR1 SNHLY and CDR2 FYNNEI. Trimming shortened V by 2 bases and J by 3 bases, and 7 bases separated the two germline ends. The CDR3 extends over 13 amino acids.

The table lists this clone with a count of one. The chain combines TRBV13 with TRBJ1-2; D might be TRBD1 (5 bases). Germline assignment: CDR1 PRHDT and CDR2 FYEKMQ (reference sequence). The CDR3 covers 14 residues. V shed 0 bases and J shed 6 bases, with 11 bases lying between them. The CDR3 DNA sequence: TGTGCCAGCAGCTTAGGGACAGAAAATAATGGCTACACCTTC. It encodes CASSLGTENNGYTF.

V and J are TRBV9 and TRBJ2-2, with a possible D match to TRBD2 (6 bases). The CDR3 sequence is 14 residues long. CDR1 and CDR2 (germline): SGDLS, YYNGEE. Trimming took 2 bases from V and 7 from J, leaving 12 bases between them. CDR3 coding DNA: TGTGCCAGCAGCGTGGGGGGACCCCACGGGGAGCTGTTTTTT. It is translated as CASSVGGPHGELFF.

Here the CDR3 reads CASSLGASGNTIYF. CDR3 bases: TGTGCCAGCAGCTTAGGGGCGTCTGGAAACACCATATATTTT. The chain has TRBV7-8 and TRBJ1-3; D unresolved. CDR1 is SGHVS, CDR2 FQNEAQ, per germline. V gave up 1 base and J gave up 1 base, with 5 bases separating them. This CDR3 region has 14 residues.

Remarks on this clone: A junction end diverges from the germline sequence, so it may reflect a read error. V is TRBV5-6 and J is TRBJ2-6, with a weak D call TRBD2 (5 bases). This CDR3 comprises 13 residues. Germline CDR1 reads SGHDT; CDR2 reads YYEEEE. The CDR3 is CASSLGRANVLTF. The DNA of the CDR3 is TGTGCCAGCAGCCTAGGGCGGGCTAACGTCCTGACTTTC. Full variable domain (rest looked up from reference TRBV5-6 and TRBJ2-6): DAGVTQSPTHLIKTRGQQVTLRCSPKSGHDTVSWYQQALGQGPQFIFQYYEEEERQRGNFPDRFSGHQFPNYSSELNVNALLLGDSALYLCASSLGRANVLTFGAGSRLTVL.

The chain recombines TRBV9 with TRBJ2-3; 11 nucleotides agree with TRBD2. There are 15 residues in the CDR3. The V gene's germline CDR1 is SGDLS and CDR2 YYNGEE. Trimming removed 2 bases from V and 6 bases from J; junction bases left unmatched: 5. In DNA, the CDR3 is TGTGCCAGCAGCGTTAGCGGGGGGGCCGGGGATACGCAGTATTTT. This translates into CASSVSGGAGDTQYF.

The sample holds a few counts of this clone. This chain connects TRBV9 to TRBJ1-1; the D is unclear. CDR1 is SGDLS and CDR2 is YYNGEE in the germline V gene. The CDR3 has 15 residues. V lost 4 bases and J lost 2, with 15 bases in between. This CDR3 reads CASSPEVVPNTEAFF. The CDR3 region has the DNA TGTGCCAGCAGCCCAGAGGTTGTCCCTAACACTGAAGCTTTCTTT.

The CDR3 spells CASSLPTSGVQETQYF. The CDR3 coding sequence is TGTGCCAGCAGCTTACCGACTAGCGGAGTACAAGAGACCCAGTACTTC. The rearrangement uses TRBV5-5 and TRBJ2-5; TRBD2 agrees at 9 bases. The germline gives CDR1 SGHKS, CDR2 YYEKEE (reference sequence). The CDR3 is 16 residues long. V dropped 2 bases and J dropped 2; count of bases not matched to a gene: 7.

The V and J genes are TRBV19 and TRBJ2-4, with unresolved D. Germline-derived CDR1 and CDR2 are LNHDA and SQIVND (reference sequence). This CDR3 is built from 13 residues. Trimming took 4 bases from V and 7 from J, leaving 11 bases between them. DNA of the CDR3: TGTGCCAGTAGTACCCGGGTCCGGAACATTCAGTACTTC. Translating gives CASSTRVRNIQYF.

The rearrangement joins TRBV15 to TRBJ2-4, with 7 nucleotides matching TRBD2. Germline-derived CDR1 and CDR2 are LNHNV and YYDKDF (reference sequence). The CDR3 is 16 residues long. The J segment lost 3 bases and the V segment lost 0 bases, leaving 5 bases of the junction unmatched. Here the CDR3 reads CATSREGGVGKNIQYF. The DNA for the CDR3 is TGTGCCACCAGCAGAGAGGGAGGGGTAGGCAAAAACATTCAGTACTTC.

The V call is TRBV13, the J call TRBJ2-1; 11 nucleotides align to TRBD2. Germline CDR1 is PRHDT and CDR2 is FYEKMQ (reference sequence). The CDR3 spans 17 residues. The V gene end was trimmed by 4 bases and the J gene end by 3 bases; junction bases not matched to a gene: 8. The CDR3, as DNA: TGTGCCAGCAGCTCCCTCCCAACTAGCGGGGGCTACAATGAGCAGTTCTTC. It is translated as CASSSLPTSGGYNEQFF.

This clone appeared once. The chain is built from TRBV4-1 and TRBJ2-1, with D perhaps matching TRBD2 (6 bases). The CDR3 is made up of 13 amino acids. Germline V gene sequence: CDR1 MGHRA, CDR2 YSYEKL. The V end lost 0 bases, the J end lost 10 bases, and 10 bases lay between the germline ends. This chain's CDR3 is CASSQDQGGEQFF. The CDR3 coding sequence is TGCGCCAGCAGCCAAGATCAGGGAGGAGAGCAGTTCTTC.

The chain links TRBV10-3 to TRBJ2-2; perhaps TRBD1 as D (5 bases). The CDR3 is 17 amino acids. V lost 0 bases to trimming and J lost 1 base, with 12 bases between them. Germline-derived CDR1 and CDR2 are ENHRY and SYGVKD. This CDR3 is CAISESIDRMNTGELFF. CDR3 bases: TGTGCCATCAGTGAGTCTATAGACAGAATGAACACCGGGGAGCTGTTTTTT.